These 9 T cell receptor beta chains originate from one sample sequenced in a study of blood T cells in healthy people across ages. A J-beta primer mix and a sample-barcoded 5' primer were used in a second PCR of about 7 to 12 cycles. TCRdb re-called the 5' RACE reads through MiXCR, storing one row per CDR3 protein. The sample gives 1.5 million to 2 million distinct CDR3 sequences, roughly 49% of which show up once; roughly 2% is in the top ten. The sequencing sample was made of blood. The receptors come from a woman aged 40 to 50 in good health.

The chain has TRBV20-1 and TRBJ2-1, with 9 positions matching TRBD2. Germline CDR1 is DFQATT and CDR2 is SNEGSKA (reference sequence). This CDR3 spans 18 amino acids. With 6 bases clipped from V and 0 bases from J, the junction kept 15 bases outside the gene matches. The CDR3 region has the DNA TGCAGTGCCCCCCGGGTAGCGGGGGCCCACTTCTCCTACAATGAGCAGTTCTTC. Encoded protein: CSAPRVAGAHFSYNEQFF.

Here the CDR3 DNA reads TGTGCCAGCAGCCCGGTAGCAGCCAGCAATCAGCCCCAGCATTTT. Residues: CASSPVAASNQPQHF. The chain has TRBV16 and TRBJ1-5; D uncertain. The germline CDR1 and CDR2 sequences are KGHSY and FQNENV. Trimming removed 4 bases from V and 1 base from J, with 11 bases in between. The CDR3 is 15 residues long. The whole variable domain, filled in from reference TRBV16 and TRBJ1-5, reads GEEVAQTPKHLVRGEGQKAKLYCAPIKGHSYVFWYQQVLKNEFKFLISFQNENVFDETGMPKERFSAKCLPNSPCSLEIQATKLEDSAVYFCASSPVAASNQPQHFGDGTRLSIL.

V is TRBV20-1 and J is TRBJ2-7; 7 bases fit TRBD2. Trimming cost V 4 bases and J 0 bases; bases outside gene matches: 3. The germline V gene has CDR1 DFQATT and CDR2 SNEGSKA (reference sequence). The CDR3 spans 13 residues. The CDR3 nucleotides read TGCAGTGCTACCGGGACTAACTCCTACGAGCAGTACTTC. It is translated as CSATGTNSYEQYF.

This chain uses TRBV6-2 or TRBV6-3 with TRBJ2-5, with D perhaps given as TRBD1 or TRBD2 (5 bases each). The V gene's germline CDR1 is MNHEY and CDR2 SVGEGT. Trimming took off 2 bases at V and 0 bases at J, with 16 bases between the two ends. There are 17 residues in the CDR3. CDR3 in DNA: TGTGCCAGCAGTTACCCAGAGGGTCGGACATACCAAGAGACCCAGTACTTC. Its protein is CASSYPEGRTYQETQYF.

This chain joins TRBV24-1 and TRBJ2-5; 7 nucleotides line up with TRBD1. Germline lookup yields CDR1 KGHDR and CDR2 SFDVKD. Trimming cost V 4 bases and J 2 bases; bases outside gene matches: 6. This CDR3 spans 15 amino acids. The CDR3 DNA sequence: TGTGCCACCAGTGACTCTGACAGGGTACAAGAGACCCAGTACTTC. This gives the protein CATSDSDRVQETQYF.

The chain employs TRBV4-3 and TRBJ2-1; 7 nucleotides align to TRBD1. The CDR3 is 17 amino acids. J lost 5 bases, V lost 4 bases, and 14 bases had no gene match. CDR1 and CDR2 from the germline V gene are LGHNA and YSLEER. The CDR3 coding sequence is TGCGCCAGCAGCCGAAACTCCGGGACAGCTAAGAACAATGAGCAGTTCTTC. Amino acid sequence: CASSRNSGTAKNNEQFF.

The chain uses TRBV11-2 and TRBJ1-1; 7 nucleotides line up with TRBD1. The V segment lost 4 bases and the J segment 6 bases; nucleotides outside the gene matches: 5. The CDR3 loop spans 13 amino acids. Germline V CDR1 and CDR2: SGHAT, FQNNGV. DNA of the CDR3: TGTGCCAGCAGCTGGCTGGGGACAGCTGAAGCTTTCTTT. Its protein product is CASSWLGTAEAFF.

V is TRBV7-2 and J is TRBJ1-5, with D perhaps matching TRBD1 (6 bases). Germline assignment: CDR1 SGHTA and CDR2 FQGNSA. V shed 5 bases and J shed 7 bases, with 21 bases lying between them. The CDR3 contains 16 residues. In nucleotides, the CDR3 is TGTGCCAGCAGCCCCTACAACCGGGGGCAGGGCCAGCCCCAGCATTTT. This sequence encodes CASSPYNRGQGQPQHF.

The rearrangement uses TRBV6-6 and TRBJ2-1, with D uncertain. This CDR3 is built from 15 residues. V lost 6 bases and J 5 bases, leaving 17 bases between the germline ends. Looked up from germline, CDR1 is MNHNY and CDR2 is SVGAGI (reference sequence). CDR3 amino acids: CASSPFRKGNNEQFF. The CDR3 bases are TGTGCCAGCAGCCCTTTCCGTAAGGGAAACAATGAGCAGTTCTTC.